This T cell receptor (beta chain) was observed in a study of cytomegalovirus exposure and HLA in healthy donors. Turning to this clone: Its antigen is still unknown.

Each donor was nominally healthy when sampled (though unrecorded immune exposures were likely). In the PCR, 60 Vbeta and 13 Jbeta primers were used. Method: immunoSEQ multiplex PCR; TCRdb's copy keeps in-frame clones and lacks some. The data contain 120,000 or so clones, around three quarters of them singletons. V lost 2 bases and J lost 5; bases outside the gene matches: 6. Germline-derived CDR1 and CDR2 are SGHRS and YFSETQ. The CDR3 has 15 residues. Notes on the study in general: Altogether, around 160 TCR beta chains were recorded as cytomegalovirus-associated. Highly shared variants forming one cluster were likely a sequencing artifact. Using a false discovery rate of 0.05, a later analysis showed that 16,951 TCR beta sequences were associated with HLA alleles.

Source material: PBMCs. The source of this sequence is a man aged 35 to 55 in good health and CMV-seronegative. This sequence joins TRBV5-1 and TRBJ1-1, with 10 bases that match TRBD1. CDR3 residues: CASSFGTGEGTEAFF. The CDR3 DNA follows: TGCGCCAGCAGCTTCGGGACAGGGGAAGGGACTGAAGCTTTCTTT.